Following are 2 T cell receptor beta chains from one sample sequenced in a study of blood T cells in healthy people across ages. It was with a sample-barcoded 5' primer and a J-beta primer mix that a second PCR of roughly 7 to 12 cycles was run. TCRdb used MiXCR to reprocess the 5' RACE reads, holding one entry per CDR3 protein. The sample includes some 1.5 million distinct CDR3 sequences, 25% to 30% of them seen just once. Source material: blood. Every receptor here comes from a woman aged 25-40 years in good health.

This clonotype has ten or more counts. The chain employs TRBV29-1 and TRBJ2-6; the D is unclear. CDR1 and CDR2 (germline): SQVTM, ANQGSEA. The CDR3 extends over 13 amino acids. Trimming cost V 4 bases and J 0 bases, with 4 bases left between them. This CDR3 is CSVVISGANVLTF. In nucleotides, the CDR3 is TGCAGCGTTGTCATCTCTGGGGCCAACGTCCTGACTTTC.

In its sample, this clonotype was seen many times. The V call is TRBV5-1, the J call TRBJ2-3, with D uncertain. CDR1 and CDR2 from the germline V gene are SGHRS and YFSETQ. V shed 0 bases and J shed 5 bases, with 10 bases lying between them. There are 14 residues in the CDR3. This chain's CDR3 is CASSLDLQRDTQYF. CDR3 coding DNA: TGCGCCAGCAGCTTGGATTTACAACGAGATACGCAGTATTTT.